This T cell receptor beta chain was recovered during a study of OX40 agonist ivuxolimab in advanced cancers. On the study more broadly: All patients had ivuxolimab intravenously every 2 weeks at 0.01 to 10 mg/kg.

Assay: immunoSEQ multiplex PCR; the TCRdb copy retains only in-frame clones and omits some. The table shows 80,000 or so clones, with around 85% occurring only once. The material sequenced was CD4+ or CD8+ T cells sorted from blood, taken in a trial of the OX40 agonist ivuxolimab. This clonotype was sampled from an adult with an advanced solid tumor such as melanoma, head and neck, liver or kidney cancer.

CDR3: CASSWDRTYGYTF. Here the CDR3 DNA reads TGTGCCAGCAGTTGGGACAGAACTTATGGCTACACCTTC. This rearrangement joins TRBV6-1 to TRBJ1-2; 7 bases are a match to TRBD1. The V gene end was trimmed by 5 bases and the J gene end by 5 bases; junction bases not matched to a gene: 5. The length of the CDR3 is 13 residues. Germline CDR1 and CDR2: MNHNS and SASEGT.